This T cell receptor (beta chain) was documented in a study of cytomegalovirus exposure and HLA in healthy donors. Overall study findings and caveats: Earlier results showed most TCR beta V segments being productive about 87% or about 30% of the time. A missense variant in DCLRE1C was later tied to TCR beta V- and J-gene trimming. A reported reduction in N-insertions relative to the approximately 640-donor mean was seen in an Asian-associated ancestry cluster in a later analysis.

Healthy bone marrow donors made up the donor group. The V and J ends lost 4 bases and 5 bases respectively, with 9 bases between them. CDR3 size: 13 residues. The germline gives CDR1 KGHSH, CDR2 LQKENI. In this sample, this clone turned up a few times. Its antigen is currently unknown. PCR amplification relied on 60 Vbeta primers (plus 13 Jbeta primers). Using immunoSEQ multiplex PCR, the repertoire was profiled, and TCRdb retains in-frame clones only, with some absent. The sample has some 130,000 clones, 80% to 90% seen once; the top ten hold around 11%. V usage is TRBV18 and J usage is TRBJ1-5, with no clear D. The material sequenced was PBMCs. The sequence was obtained from a male donor in good health and CMV-seropositive. CDR3 loop: CASSRRQDQPQHF. CDR3 sequence (DNA): TGTGCCAGCTCACGTCGGCAGGATCAGCCCCAGCATTTT.